The clone carrying this TCR beta chain has ten or more counts. The data stem from a study of neurological immune-mediated disorders. Each CDR3 protein is one row after TCRdb ran MiXCR on the 5' RACE reads. The sample carries about 27,000 distinct CDR3 sequences, 21% recorded once. The CDR3 has 14 amino acids. Trimming cost V 1 base and J 4 bases, with 11 bases left between them. CDR1 is SEHNR and CDR2 is FQNEAQ in the germline V gene (reference sequence). The TCR sequence derives from a woman aged 55 to 70 in good health. Sequencing was carried out using PBMCs. The chain recombines TRBV7-9 with TRBJ2-7; D remains ambiguous. The CDR3 region is CASSLGVGSYEQYF. The DNA for the CDR3 is TGTGCCAGCAGCTTAGGTGTGGGTTCTTACGAGCAGTACTTC.